This TCR beta chain was sequenced for a study of cytomegalovirus exposure and HLA in healthy donors. Study overall: The roughly 100 million unique TCR beta sequences, from 150 million to 200 million T cells, were found by an earlier analysis.

A multiplex PCR was run with 60 Vbeta primers and 13 Jbeta primers. TCRdb keeps only in-frame clones here, not all; method: immunoSEQ multiplex PCR. The sample's table shows fewer than 150,000 clones. Germline lookup yields CDR1 SGHAT and CDR2 FQNNGV. Trimming pared 1 base from V and 4 bases from J, leaving 8 bases between. CDR3 size: 13 residues. The sample was PBMCs. The chain joins TRBV11-2 to TRBJ2-7, with a weak D call TRBD1 (6 bases). The origin of this receptor is a man aged 35-49 years in good health and CMV-seronegative. In DNA, the CDR3 is TGTGCCAGCAGCTTAGGGACAGCTTACGAGCAGTACTTC. Amino acid sequence: CASSLGTAYEQYF.